What follows is one T cell receptor (beta chain) and its context. As yet, its antigen is unknown. The record originates from a study of TIL therapy for anti-PD-1-resistant metastatic lung cancer. About the study: Tumors carried a median roughly 1.5 non-synonymous mutations per megabase. Study results and limitations: This highly selected cohort may not generalize to typical lung cancer patients.

Sequencing used immunoSEQ v3. The repertoire was sequenced with immunoSEQ multiplex PCR; TCRdb's copy has only in-frame clones and lacks some. The data hold about 50,000 clones, with about two thirds observed a single time. CDR1 and CDR2 from the germline V gene are SGHDN and FVKESK. V lost 1 base, J lost 1 base, and 13 bases lay in between. This CDR3 region has 16 residues. Sample time point: pre-treatment sample, taken before nivolumab and TIL therapy. The tumor samples were excised metastases, mostly pleural nodules or supraclavicular lymph nodes. The chain has TRBV14 and TRBJ2-5, with D tentatively TRBD2 (5 bases). The sequence derives from a person aged 25 to 80 with non-small cell lung cancer. Specimen: tumor tissue, collected at baseline. This CDR3 is CASSQASLAAQETQYF. CDR3 in DNA: TGTGCCAGCAGCCAAGCGAGCCTAGCCGCCCAAGAGACCCAGTACTTC.